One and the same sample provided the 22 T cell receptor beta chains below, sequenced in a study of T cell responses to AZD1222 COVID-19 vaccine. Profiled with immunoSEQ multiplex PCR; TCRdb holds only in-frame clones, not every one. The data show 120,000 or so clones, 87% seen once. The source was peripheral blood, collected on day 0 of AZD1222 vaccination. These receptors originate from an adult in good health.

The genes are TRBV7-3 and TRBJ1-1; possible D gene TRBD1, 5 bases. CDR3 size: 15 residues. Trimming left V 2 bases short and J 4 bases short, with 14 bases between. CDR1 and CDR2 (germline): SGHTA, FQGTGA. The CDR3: CASSLDRERSTEAFF. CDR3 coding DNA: TGTGCCAGCAGCTTAGACAGAGAGAGGTCCACTGAAGCTTTCTTT.

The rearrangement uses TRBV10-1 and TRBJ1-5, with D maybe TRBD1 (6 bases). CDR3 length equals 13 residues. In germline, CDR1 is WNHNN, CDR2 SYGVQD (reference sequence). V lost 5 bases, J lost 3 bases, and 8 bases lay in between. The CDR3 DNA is TGCGCCAGCAGTACAGGGTCCAATCAGCCCCAGCATTTT. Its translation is CASSTGSNQPQHF.

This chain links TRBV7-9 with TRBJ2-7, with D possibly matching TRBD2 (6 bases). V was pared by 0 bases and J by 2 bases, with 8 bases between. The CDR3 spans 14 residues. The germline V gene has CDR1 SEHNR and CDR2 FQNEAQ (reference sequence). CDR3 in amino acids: CASSLARGTYEQYF. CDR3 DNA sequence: TGTGCCAGCAGCTTAGCACGGGGGACCTACGAGCAGTACTTC.

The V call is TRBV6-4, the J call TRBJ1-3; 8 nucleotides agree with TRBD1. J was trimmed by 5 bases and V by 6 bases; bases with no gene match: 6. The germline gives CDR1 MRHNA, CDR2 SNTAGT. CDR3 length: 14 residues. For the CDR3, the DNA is TGTGCCAGCAGCCGACAGGGGATCAGAAACACCATATATTTT. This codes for CASSRQGIRNTIYF.

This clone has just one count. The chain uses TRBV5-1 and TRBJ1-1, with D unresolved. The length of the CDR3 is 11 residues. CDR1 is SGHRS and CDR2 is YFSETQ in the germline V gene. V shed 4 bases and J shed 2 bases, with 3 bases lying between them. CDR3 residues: CASSINTEAFF. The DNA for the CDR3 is TGCGCCAGCAGCATAAACACTGAAGCTTTCTTT.

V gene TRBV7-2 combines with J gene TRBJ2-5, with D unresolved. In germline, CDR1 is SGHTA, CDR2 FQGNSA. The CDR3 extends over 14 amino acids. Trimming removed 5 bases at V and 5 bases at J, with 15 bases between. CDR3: CASSDGRSWETQYF. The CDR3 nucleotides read TGTGCCAGCAGCGACGGACGGTCGTGGGAGACCCAGTACTTC. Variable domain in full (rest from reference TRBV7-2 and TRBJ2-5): GAGVSQSPSNKVTEKGKDVELRCDPISGHTALYWYRQSLGQGLEFLIYFQGNSAPDKSGLPSDRFSAERTGGSVSTLTIQRTQQEDSAVYLCASSDGRSWETQYFGPGTRLLVL.

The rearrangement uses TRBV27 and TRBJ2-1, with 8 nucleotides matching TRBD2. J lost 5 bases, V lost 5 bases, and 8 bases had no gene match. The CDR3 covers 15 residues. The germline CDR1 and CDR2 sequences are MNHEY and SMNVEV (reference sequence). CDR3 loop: CASSPRTSLDNEQFF. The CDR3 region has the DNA TGTGCCAGCAGTCCGAGGACTAGCCTCGACAATGAGCAGTTCTTC.

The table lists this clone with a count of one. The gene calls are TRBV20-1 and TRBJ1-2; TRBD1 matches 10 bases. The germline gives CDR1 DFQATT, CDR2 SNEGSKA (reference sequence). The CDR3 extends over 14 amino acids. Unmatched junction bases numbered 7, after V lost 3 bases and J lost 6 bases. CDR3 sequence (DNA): TGCAGTGCTAGTCGGACCGGGACAGGGGATGGCTACACCTTC. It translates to CSASRTGTGDGYTF.

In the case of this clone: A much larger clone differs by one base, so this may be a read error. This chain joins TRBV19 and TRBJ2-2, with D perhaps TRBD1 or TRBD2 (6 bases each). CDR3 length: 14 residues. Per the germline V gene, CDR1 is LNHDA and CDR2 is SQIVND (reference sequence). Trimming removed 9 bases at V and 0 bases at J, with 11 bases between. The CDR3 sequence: CASRGLSNTGELFF. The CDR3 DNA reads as TGTGCCAGCAGGGGACTTTCGAACACCGGGGAGCTGTTTTTT. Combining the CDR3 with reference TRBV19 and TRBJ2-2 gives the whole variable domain DGGITQSPKYLFRKEGQNVTLSCEQNLNHDAMYWYRQDPGQGLRLIYYSQIVNDFQKGDIAEGYSVSREKKESFPLTVTSAQKNPTAFYLCASRGLSNTGELFFGEGSRLTVL.

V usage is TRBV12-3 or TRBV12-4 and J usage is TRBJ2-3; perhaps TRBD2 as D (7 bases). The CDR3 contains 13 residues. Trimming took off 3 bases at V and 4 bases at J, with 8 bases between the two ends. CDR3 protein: CASSFGGPDTQYF. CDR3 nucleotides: TGTGCCAGCAGTTTCGGGGGGCCAGATACGCAGTATTTT.

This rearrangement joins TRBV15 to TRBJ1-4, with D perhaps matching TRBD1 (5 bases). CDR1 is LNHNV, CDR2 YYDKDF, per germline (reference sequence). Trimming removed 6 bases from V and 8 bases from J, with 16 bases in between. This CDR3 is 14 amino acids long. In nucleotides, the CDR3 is TGTGCCACCAGGGGGAGTGGAGGGGTGGAAAAACTGTTTTTT. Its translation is CATRGSGGVEKLFF.

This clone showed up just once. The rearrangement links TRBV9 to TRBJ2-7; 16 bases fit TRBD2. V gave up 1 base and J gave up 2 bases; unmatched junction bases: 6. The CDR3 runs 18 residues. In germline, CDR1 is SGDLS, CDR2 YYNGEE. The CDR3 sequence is CASSVSPGTSGRAYEQYF. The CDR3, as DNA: TGTGCCAGCAGCGTATCCCCCGGGACTAGCGGGAGGGCCTACGAGCAGTACTTC.

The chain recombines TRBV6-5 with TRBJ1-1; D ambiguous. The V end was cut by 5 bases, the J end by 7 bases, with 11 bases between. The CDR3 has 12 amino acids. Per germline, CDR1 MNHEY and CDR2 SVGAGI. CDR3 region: CASSPPLGEAFF. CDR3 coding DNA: TGTGCCAGCAGTCCCCCTCTGGGTGAAGCTTTCTTT.

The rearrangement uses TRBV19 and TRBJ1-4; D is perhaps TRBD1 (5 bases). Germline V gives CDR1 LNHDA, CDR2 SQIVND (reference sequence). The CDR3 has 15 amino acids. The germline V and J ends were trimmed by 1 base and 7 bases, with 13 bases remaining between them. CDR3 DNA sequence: TGTGCCAGTAGTATAGCCGCAGGGAGAAGTGAAAAACTGTTTTTT. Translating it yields CASSIAAGRSEKLFF.

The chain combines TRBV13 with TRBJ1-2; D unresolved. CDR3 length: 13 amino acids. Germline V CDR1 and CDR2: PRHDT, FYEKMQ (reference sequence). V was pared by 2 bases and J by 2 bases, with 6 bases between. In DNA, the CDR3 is TGTGCCAGCAGCTTAAGTAGGAACTATGGCTACACCTTC. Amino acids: CASSLSRNYGYTF.

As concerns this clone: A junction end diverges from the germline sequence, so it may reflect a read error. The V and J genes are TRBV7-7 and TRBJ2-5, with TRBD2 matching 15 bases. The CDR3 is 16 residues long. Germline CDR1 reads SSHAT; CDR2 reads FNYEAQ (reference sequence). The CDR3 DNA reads TGTGCTAGCAGCGCCGGACTAGCGGGGGGGCGCGAGACCCAGTACTTC. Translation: CASSAGLAGGRETQYF.

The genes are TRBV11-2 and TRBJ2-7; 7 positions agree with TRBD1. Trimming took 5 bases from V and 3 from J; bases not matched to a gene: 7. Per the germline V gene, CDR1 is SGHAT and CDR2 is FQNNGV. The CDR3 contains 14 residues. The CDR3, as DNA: TGTGCCAGCAGCCCAGGGACAGCACTCTACGAGCAGTACTTC. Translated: CASSPGTALYEQYF.

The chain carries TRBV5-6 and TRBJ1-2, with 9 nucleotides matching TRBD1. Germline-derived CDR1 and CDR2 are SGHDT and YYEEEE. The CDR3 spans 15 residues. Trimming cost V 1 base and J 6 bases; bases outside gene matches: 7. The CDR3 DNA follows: TGTGCCAGCAGCTTGAGTCCGGGACAGGGTGATGGCTACACCTTC. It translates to CASSLSPGQGDGYTF. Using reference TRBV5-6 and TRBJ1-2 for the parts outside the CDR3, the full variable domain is DAGVTQSPTHLIKTRGQQVTLRCSPKSGHDTVSWYQQALGQGPQFIFQYYEEEERQRGNFPDRFSGHQFPNYSSELNVNALLLGDSALYLCASSLSPGQGDGYTFGSGTRLTVV.

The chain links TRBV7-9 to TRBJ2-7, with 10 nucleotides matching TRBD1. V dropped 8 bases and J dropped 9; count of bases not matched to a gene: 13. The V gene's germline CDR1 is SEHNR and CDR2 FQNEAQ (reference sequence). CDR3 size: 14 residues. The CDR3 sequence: CASSGDRGATGQYF. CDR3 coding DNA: TGTGCCAGCTCTGGGGACAGGGGTGCCACAGGGCAGTACTTC.

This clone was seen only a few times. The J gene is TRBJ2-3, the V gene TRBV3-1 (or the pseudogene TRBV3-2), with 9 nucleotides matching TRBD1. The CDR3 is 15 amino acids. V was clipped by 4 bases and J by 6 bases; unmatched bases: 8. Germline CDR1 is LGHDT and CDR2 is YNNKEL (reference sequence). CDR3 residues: CASSREQGAWDTQYF. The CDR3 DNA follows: TGTGCCAGCAGCCGTGAACAGGGGGCGTGGGATACGCAGTATTTT.

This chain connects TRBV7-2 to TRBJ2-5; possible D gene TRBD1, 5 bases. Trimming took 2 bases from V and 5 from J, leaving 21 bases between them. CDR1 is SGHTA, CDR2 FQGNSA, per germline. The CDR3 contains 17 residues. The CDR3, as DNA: TGTGCCAGCAGCTTAAATTTGGCCCCTAGTTGGGGCGAGACCCAGTACTTC. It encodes CASSLNLAPSWGETQYF.

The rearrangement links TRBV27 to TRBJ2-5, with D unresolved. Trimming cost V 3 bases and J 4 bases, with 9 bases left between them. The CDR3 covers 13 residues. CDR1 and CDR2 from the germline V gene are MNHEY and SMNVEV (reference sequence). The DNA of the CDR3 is TGTGCCAGCAGTTTTTCATGGCCAGAGACCCAGTACTTC. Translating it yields CASSFSWPETQYF.